A single sample is the source of the 16 T cell receptor beta chains below, sequenced in a study of TIL therapy for anti-PD-1-resistant metastatic lung cancer. Stated time point: pre-treatment sample, taken before nivolumab and TIL therapy. Sequencing used immunoSEQ v3. Repertoires were generated with immunoSEQ multiplex PCR, while TCRdb's copy carries only in-frame clones and drops some. Of about 57,000 clones in the sample, roughly 85% were seen once. The sequences come from blood, collected at baseline. The receptors here all came from a woman between 30 and 85 years old with non-small cell lung cancer.

J is TRBJ1-6 and V is TRBV5-1; D is unclear. The CDR3 is made up of 13 amino acids. V was clipped by 0 bases and J by 7 bases, with 5 bases between them. The germline V gene has CDR1 SGHRS and CDR2 YFSETQ. DNA of the CDR3: TGCGCCAGCAGCTTGGGGATAAATTCACCCCTCCACTTT. Translating it yields CASSLGINSPLHF.

This chain connects TRBV5-6 to TRBJ1-1, with D perhaps matching TRBD1 (6 bases). V dropped 2 bases and J dropped 0 bases, with 20 bases sitting between them. Germline values: CDR1 SGHDT, CDR2 YYEEEE. The CDR3 totals 18 residues. In nucleotides, the CDR3 is TGTGCCAGCAGCTTCCGGTTTCAGGGACAAACAGTGAACACTGAAGCTTTCTTT. Translation gives CASSFRFQGQTVNTEAFF.

The CDR3 DNA is TGTGCCAGCAGTTGGGTCGGGAGAGGAAGGACCGGGGAGCTGTTTTTT. It yields the protein CASSWVGRGRTGELFF. This chain joins TRBV27 and TRBJ2-2; possible D gene TRBD2, 6 bases. V gave up 4 bases and J gave up 5 bases, with 17 bases separating them. Germline loops: CDR1 MNHEY, CDR2 SMNVEV (reference sequence). The CDR3 is 16 amino acids.

This chain uses TRBV7-2 with TRBJ1-1; TRBD1 agrees at 7 bases. This CDR3 region has 16 residues. After removal of 2 bases from V and 3 bases from J, the junction contained 9 bases not matched to a gene. From germline, CDR1 is SGHTA and CDR2 FQGNSA. The CDR3 here is CASSLSDRQGHTEAFF. The CDR3 DNA sequence: TGTGCCAGCAGCTTATCCGATCGACAGGGTCACACTGAAGCTTTCTTT.

The chain employs TRBV10-3 and TRBJ2-3; 9 bases are a match to TRBD2. This CDR3 is built from 14 residues. The germline V gene encodes CDR1 ENHRY and CDR2 SYGVKD. V lost 10 bases and J lost 7; bases outside the gene matches: 12. The CDR3 DNA sequence: TGTGCCACCGCTAGCGGGGTGCTCTATAATACGCAGTATTTT. Its protein is CATASGVLYNTQYF.

This chain links TRBV10-3 with TRBJ1-4; TRBD1 agrees at 8 bases. The CDR3 is 14 amino acids. After removal of 2 bases from V and 4 bases from J, the junction contained 0 bases not matched to a gene. Germline V gives CDR1 ENHRY, CDR2 SYGVKD. Here the CDR3 DNA reads TGTGCCATCAGTGAGGACAGGGGTAATGAAAAACTGTTTTTT. Its protein product is CAISEDRGNEKLFF.

The chain employs TRBV5-1 and TRBJ1-1; D not certain. V was trimmed by 7 bases and J by 1 base, leaving 14 bases between them. Germline V gives CDR1 SGHRS, CDR2 YFSETQ. This CDR3 spans 14 amino acids. The CDR3 bases are TGCGCCAGCTGTCTTCCCGGGCAGAACACTGAAGCTTTCTTT. Translation: CASCLPGQNTEAFF.

The V gene is TRBV2, the J gene TRBJ2-6; TRBD2 is a possible D gene (6 bases). CDR3 length: 15 residues. The germline V gene encodes CDR1 SNHLY and CDR2 FYNNEI. With 7 bases removed from V and 4 bases from J, the gap between germline ends came to 14 bases. CDR3 protein: CASTGTLAGANVLTF. CDR3 DNA sequence: TGTGCCAGCACGGGGACTCTCGCAGGGGCCAACGTCCTGACTTTC.

The DNA for the CDR3 is TGTGCCAGCACCGGACGAAAAGATACGCAGTATTTT. Amino acid sequence: CASTGRKDTQYF. This rearrangement joins TRBV7-9 to TRBJ2-3; D remains unclear. The CDR3 is made up of 12 amino acids. Germline V CDR1 and CDR2: SEHNR, FQNEAQ (reference sequence). V was pared by 7 bases and J by 5 bases, with 10 bases between.

The chain is built from TRBV19 and TRBJ1-1; D is ambiguous. The length of the CDR3 is 15 residues. The V gene's germline CDR1 is LNHDA and CDR2 SQIVND (reference sequence). The germline V and J ends were trimmed by 6 bases and 1 base, with 15 bases remaining between them. DNA for the CDR3: TGTGCCAGTAGATATTCCCAACTCCCGAACACTGAAGCTTTCTTT. Translated, it gives CASRYSQLPNTEAFF. Combining the CDR3 with reference TRBV19 and TRBJ1-1 gives the whole variable domain DGGITQSPKYLFRKEGQNVTLSCEQNLNHDAMYWYRQDPGQGLRLIYYSQIVNDFQKGDIAEGYSVSREKKESFPLTVTSAQKNPTAFYLCASRYSQLPNTEAFFGQGTRLTVV.

The gene calls are TRBV7-9 and TRBJ1-3, with D maybe TRBD1 (5 bases). Germline-derived CDR1 and CDR2 are SEHNR and FQNEAQ (reference sequence). This CDR3 has 14 amino acids. Trimming removed 4 bases at V and 4 bases at J, with 11 bases between. Here the CDR3 reads CASSWSGAGNTIYF. The CDR3 DNA follows: TGTGCCAGCAGCTGGAGTGGGGCCGGAAACACCATATATTTT.

The gene calls are TRBV7-9 and TRBJ1-1; no definite D call. Germline lookup yields CDR1 SEHNR and CDR2 FQNEAQ (reference sequence). Trimming removed 2 bases at V and 3 bases at J, with 4 bases between. The CDR3 has 12 amino acids. The CDR3 here is CASSLQDTEAFF. DNA for the CDR3: TGTGCCAGCAGCTTACAGGACACTGAAGCTTTCTTT. Using reference TRBV7-9 and TRBJ1-1 for the parts outside the CDR3, the full variable domain is DTGVSQNPRHKITKRGQNVTFRCDPISEHNRLYWYRQTLGQGPEFLTYFQNEAQLEKSRLLSDRFSAERPKGSFSTLEIQRTEQGDSAMYLCASSLQDTEAFFGQGTRLTVV.

The V gene is TRBV10-3, the J gene TRBJ2-5, with a weak D call TRBD1 (6 bases). This CDR3 region has 14 residues. CDR1 and CDR2 from the germline V gene are ENHRY and SYGVKD. Deletions cut 0 bases from V and 2 bases from J, with 7 bases between. CDR3 bases: TGTGCCATCAGTGAGTCGACAGGTCAAGAGACCCAGTACTTC. Protein: CAISESTGQETQYF.

This sequence joins TRBV7-8 and TRBJ2-7; no definite D call. The germline V gene has CDR1 SGHVS and CDR2 FQNEAQ. V was trimmed by 7 bases and J by 0 bases, leaving 10 bases between them. The CDR3 length is 13 residues. The CDR3 nucleotides read TGTGCCAGCACCCTACGTGTCTCCTACGAGCAGTACTTC. The encoded protein is CASTLRVSYEQYF.

The gene calls are TRBV19 and TRBJ2-3, with TRBD2 matching 11 bases. CDR1 LNHDA and CDR2 SQIVND come from the germline V gene (reference sequence). V shed 9 bases and J 2 bases; nucleotides not matched to a gene: 4. The CDR3 consists of 14 residues. The CDR3 is CASRLAGHTDTQYF. CDR3 in DNA: TGTGCCAGCCGACTAGCGGGGCACACAGATACGCAGTATTTT.

The chain is built from TRBV5-6 and TRBJ1-2; D is undetermined. The CDR3 is 14 amino acids. The germline V gene has CDR1 SGHDT and CDR2 YYEEEE. V was shortened by 2 bases and J by 5 bases, with 13 bases between the two germline ends. CDR3 DNA: TGTGCCAGCAGCTTAACCGGAATGATTTATGGCTACACCTTC. Translating it yields CASSLTGMIYGYTF.